Listed below are T cell receptor beta chains from one sample, sequenced in a study of T-cell memory formation after mild COVID-19. TCRdb re-derived calls from the 5' RACE reads in MiXCR, one entry per CDR3 protein. The sample yields about 430,000 distinct CDR3 sequences, about a sixth seen once. The sample comprised PBMCs or a T cell subset sorted from them (not recorded which). These receptors came from a man between 18 and 35 years old who had mild COVID-19 (a few samples of this study predate the infection). Cell type and time point are not known. Each CDR3 is given with its conserved first and last residue. D genes are given only for firm matches. The size of a clone is reported for some rows only, either as once, few or many, or as a class for expanded clones.

j_gene,v_gene,abundance,d_gene,CDR3nt,CDR3aa
TRBJ2-2,TRBV3-1,many,-,TGTGCCAGCAGACGATCTAGCGCGAACACCGGGGAGCTGTTTTTT,CASRRSSANTGELFF
TRBJ2-2,TRBV7-2,-,-,TGTGCCAGCAGCTTAGGGGCAGGGAATCGGGAGCTGTTTTTT,CASSLGAGNRELFF
TRBJ1-1,TRBV20-1,-,TRBD1,TGCAGTGCTATTACAGGGGATGGAGCCACTGAAGCTTTCTTT,CSAITGDGATEAFF
TRBJ2-1,TRBV5-1,-,TRBD2,TGCGCCAGCCGATTACTAGCGGGGGCCGACAATGAGCAGTTCTTC,CASRLLAGADNEQFF
TRBJ1-4,TRBV4-3,few,TRBD1,TGCGCCAGCAGCTTACCAGGGGGCGAAAAACTGTTTTTT,CASSLPGGEKLFF
TRBJ2-3,TRBV4-2,-,-,TGTGCCAGCAGCCCCTTAGCGGAAACCAACACAGATACGCAGTATTTT,CASSPLAETNTDTQYF
TRBJ1-2,TRBV20-1,few,TRBD1,TGCAGCGTGGACAGGGGCTACTATGGCTACACCTTC,CSVDRGYYGYTF
TRBJ1-1,TRBV6-5,few,-,TGTGCCAGCAGTTATGACAGTGGGAACACTGAAGCTTTCTTT,CASSYDSGNTEAFF
TRBJ1-1,TRBV15,few,-,TGTGCCACCAGCAGAGGTGGATCGGCCACTGAAGCTTTCTTT,CATSRGGSATEAFF
TRBJ2-5,TRBV27,-,TRBD2,TGTGCCAGCACCACCGGGGGGGCCCAAGAGACCCAGTACTTC,CASTTGGAQETQYF
TRBJ2-3,TRBV5-6,many,-,TGTGCCAGCAGCCGGAGTTCGACGGGCACAGATACGCAGTATTTT,CASSRSSTGTDTQYF
TRBJ2-6,TRBV7-9,-,-,TGTGCCAGCAGCCTGACCGTATCTGGGGCCAACGTCCTGACTTTC,CASSLTVSGANVLTF
TRBJ1-1,TRBV7-6,-,-,TGTGCCAGCAGCTTAAGTTTGGGGTCCGGGGCTTTCTTT,CASSLSLGSGAFF
TRBJ1-6,TRBV5-1,many,-,TGCGCCAGCAGCCCGGACGCAGGGAGGTATTCACCCCTCCACTTT,CASSPDAGRYSPLHF
TRBJ2-5,TRBV5-6,many,-,TGTGCCAGCGGAAGAACTTCGGGGACCCAGTACTTC,CASGRTSGTQYF
TRBJ2-1,TRBV5-1,-,-,TGCGCCAGCAGCTTGTATGCGGGGACGTCCTACAATGAGCAGTTCTTC,CASSLYAGTSYNEQFF
TRBJ2-3,TRBV7-9,-,TRBD2,TGTGCCAGCAGCCCCCGTGGGCGGGGGGGCGCAGATACGCAGTATTTT,CASSPRGRGGADTQYF
TRBJ2-5,TRBV20-1,-,-,TGCAGTGCTAGAGGCACTCGCACTAGGGGGATGGAGACCCAGTACTTC,CSARGTRTRGMETQYF
TRBJ2-7,TRBV9,-,-,TGTGCCAGCAGCGTAGATCCCAACTCCTACGAGCAGTACTTC,CASSVDPNSYEQYF
TRBJ2-3,TRBV5-4,-,TRBD2,TGTGCCAGCAGCCCGACTAGCGGGGAGGGGAATACGCAGTATTTT,CASSPTSGEGNTQYF
TRBJ2-2,TRBV15,many,TRBD2,TGTGCCACCAGCACTCGGCCCGGGGGGAACGAAGGCACCGGGGAGCTGTTTTTT,CATSTRPGGNEGTGELFF
TRBJ2-5,TRBV12-3/TRBV12-4,few,TRBD2,TGTGCCAGCAGTTTTGGTCCTAGCGGGGGGGCCCAGTACTTC,CASSFGPSGGAQYF
TRBJ1-5,TRBV24-1,few,-,TGTGCCACCAGTGCCCGGGCCTCTGACCCCTATCAGCCCCAGCATTTT,CATSARASDPYQPQHF
TRBJ1-4,TRBV7-9,few,-,TGTGCCAGCAGCTTACGTGTCGACACCAGTATTAATGAAAAACTGTTTTTT,CASSLRVDTSINEKLFF
TRBJ1-6,TRBV27,-,-,TGTGCCAGCAGTTTAAGGCAGGACTATAATTCACCCCTCCACTTT,CASSLRQDYNSPLHF
TRBJ2-3,TRBV7-3,-,-,TGTGCCAGCAGCTTCCTTGGTACGCCAGATACGCAGTATTTT,CASSFLGTPDTQYF
TRBJ2-2,TRBV6-6,many,-,TGTGCCAGCAGTTACTTCAGTAGCGGGGAGCTGTTTTTT,CASSYFSSGELFF
TRBJ2-3,TRBV27,many,TRBD2,TGTGCCAGCACCGGGGGGGGCCGGGGGACAGATACGCAGTATTTT,CASTGGGRGTDTQYF
TRBJ1-5,TRBV30,-,-,TGTGCCTGGAGTGTACATAGAAATCAGCCCCAGCATTTT,CAWSVHRNQPQHF
TRBJ1-5,TRBV5-6,-,-,TGTGCCAGCGGTACAGCGGATCAGCCCCAGCATTTT,CASGTADQPQHF
TRBJ2-1,TRBV29-1,few,-,TGCAGCCTCTGGGACTCCCTAGGTGAGCAGTTCTTC,CSLWDSLGEQFF
TRBJ2-1,TRBV7-2,-,TRBD1,TGTGCCAGCAGCTTATCTGGACAGGGCTACAATGAGCAGTTCTTC,CASSLSGQGYNEQFF
TRBJ1-2,TRBV27,-,-,TGTGCCAGCAGTTTGGCGTCGGGGTTTGGCTATGGCTACACCTTC,CASSLASGFGYGYTF
TRBJ1-2,TRBV4-1,-,-,TGCGCCAGCAGCCAAGAGTCGGTCCAGGGCTATGGCTACACCTTC,CASSQESVQGYGYTF
TRBJ1-6,TRBV7-2,few,-,TGTGCCAGCAGCGCACCGAGGATTCGGGGCGTCAATTCACCCCTCCACTTT,CASSAPRIRGVNSPLHF
TRBJ2-3,TRBV29-1,few,-,TGCAGCGTTGAGTGGGCTTTAGATACGCAGTATTTT,CSVEWALDTQYF
TRBJ1-1,TRBV29-1,-,TRBD1,TGCAGCGTGGTTAGGACAGGAAACACTGAAGCTTTCTTT,CSVVRTGNTEAFF
TRBJ2-1,TRBV4-2,-,TRBD1,TGTGCCAGCAGCCAAGGATCAGGGGGTATCTCCTACAATGAGCAGTTCTTC,CASSQGSGGISYNEQFF
TRBJ2-3,TRBV4-3,-,TRBD1,TGCGCCAGCAGCCAAGATTGGACAGGGAGTAGAGATACGCAGTATTTT,CASSQDWTGSRDTQYF
TRBJ2-5,TRBV20-1,-,-,TGCAGTGCTCCCCCTCCTGGACAAGAGACCCAGTACTTC,CSAPPPGQETQYF
TRBJ2-5,TRBV27,-,TRBD2,TGTGCCAGCAGTTCCGCCGGGGGGGATGGGACCCAGTACTTC,CASSSAGGDGTQYF
TRBJ1-3,TRBV20-1,-,TRBD1,TGCAGTGCTAAAGTTCGGGAGGGACAGAAGTTTGGAAACACCATATATTTT,CSAKVREGQKFGNTIYF
TRBJ2-7,TRBV7-6,few,TRBD2,TGTGCCAGCGGGGGGGAATACGAGCAGTACTTC,CASGGEYEQYF
TRBJ1-2,TRBV3-1,-,-,TGTGCCAGCAGCCAACGGGGGATAGAGGATGGCTACACCTTC,CASSQRGIEDGYTF
TRBJ2-1,TRBV5-1,few,TRBD2,TGCGCCAGCAGCTTCCGCACTGCGGGACTAGCGGGGGGGAGCTCCTACAATGAGCAGTTCTTC,CASSFRTAGLAGGSSYNEQFF
TRBJ2-3,TRBV20-1,few,-,TGCAGTGCTACCATGTGGGGGGCTAGCACAGATACGCAGTATTTT,CSATMWGASTDTQYF
TRBJ1-2,TRBV20-1,few,-,TGCAGTGCTTCACAGGGTTTTAGTGGCTATGGCTACACCTTC,CSASQGFSGYGYTF
TRBJ2-1,TRBV7-2,few,-,TGTGCCAGCAGCTTATTTCCCCCCAATGAGCAGTTCTTC,CASSLFPPNEQFF
TRBJ2-5,TRBV3-1,few,-,TGTGCCAGCAATATCCAGGGGCCCCAAGAGACCCAGTACTTC,CASNIQGPQETQYF
TRBJ2-1,TRBV24-1,-,-,TGTGCCACCAGTGAACCGGACGGAATGGGCAATGAGCAGTTCTTC,CATSEPDGMGNEQFF
TRBJ2-3,TRBV4-3,-,TRBD1,TGCGCCAGCAGCCAACTGAGACAGGGGACGCAGTATTTT,CASSQLRQGTQYF
TRBJ1-1,TRBV29-1,many,-,TGCAGCGTTCATCCCCCCGGACCGATAAACACTGAAGCTTTCTTT,CSVHPPGPINTEAFF
TRBJ1-4,TRBV5-6,few,-,TGTGCCAGCACCTCGAATGTGGGTACAACTAATGAAAAACTGTTTTTT,CASTSNVGTTNEKLFF
TRBJ2-1,TRBV11-2,many,-,TGTGCCAGCAGCTTAGGGCTTTACAATGAGCAGTTCTTC,CASSLGLYNEQFF
TRBJ2-2,TRBV7-8,-,-,TGTGCCAGCAGCTTAGCCGACGGAGGTTACACCGGGGAGCTGTTTTTT,CASSLADGGYTGELFF
TRBJ1-1,TRBV20-1,few,-,TGCAGTGCTAGAGATGTCCAGTTGTACACTGAAGCTTTCTTT,CSARDVQLYTEAFF
TRBJ2-5,TRBV11-2,few,TRBD2,TGTGCCAGCAGCGCCTGGACTAGCCAAGAGACCCAGTACTTC,CASSAWTSQETQYF
TRBJ1-3,TRBV7-8,-,-,TGTGCCAGCAGCTTAGCCTCACCTGGCAACACCATATATTTT,CASSLASPGNTIYF
TRBJ1-1,TRBV12-3/TRBV12-4,-,-,TGTGCCAGCAGTACCCGTCTAGGCACTGAAGCTTTCTTT,CASSTRLGTEAFF